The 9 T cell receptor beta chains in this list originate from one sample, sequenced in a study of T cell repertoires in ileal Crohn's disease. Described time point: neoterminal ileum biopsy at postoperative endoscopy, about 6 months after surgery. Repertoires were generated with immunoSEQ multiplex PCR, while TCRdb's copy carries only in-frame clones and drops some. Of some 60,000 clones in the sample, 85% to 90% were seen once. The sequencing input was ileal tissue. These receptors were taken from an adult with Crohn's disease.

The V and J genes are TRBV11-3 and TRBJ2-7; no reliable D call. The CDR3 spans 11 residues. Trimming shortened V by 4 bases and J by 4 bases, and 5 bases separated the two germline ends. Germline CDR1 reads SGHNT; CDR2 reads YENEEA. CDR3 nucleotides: TGTGCCAGCAGCTACCAGTACGAGCAGTACTTC. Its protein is CASSYQYEQYF. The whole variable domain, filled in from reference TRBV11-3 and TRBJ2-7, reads EAGVVQSPRYKIIEKKQPVAFWCNPISGHNTLYWYLQNLGQGPELLIRYENEEAVDDSQLPKDRFSAERLKGVDSTLKIQPAELGDSAVYLCASSYQYEQYFGPGTRLTVT.

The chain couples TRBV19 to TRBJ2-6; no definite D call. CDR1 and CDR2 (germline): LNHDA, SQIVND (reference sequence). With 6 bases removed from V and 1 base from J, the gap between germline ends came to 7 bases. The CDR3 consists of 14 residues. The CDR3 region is CASSSQSGANVLTF. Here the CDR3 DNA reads TGTGCCAGTAGCAGTCAGTCTGGGGCCAACGTCCTGACTTTC.

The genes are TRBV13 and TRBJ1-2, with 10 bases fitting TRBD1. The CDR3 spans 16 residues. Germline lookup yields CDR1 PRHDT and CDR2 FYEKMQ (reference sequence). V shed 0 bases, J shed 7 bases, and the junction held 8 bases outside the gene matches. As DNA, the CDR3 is TGTGCCAGCAGCTTAGGCCAGGACAGGGGGGAGCGTGGCTACACCTTC. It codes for CASSLGQDRGERGYTF.

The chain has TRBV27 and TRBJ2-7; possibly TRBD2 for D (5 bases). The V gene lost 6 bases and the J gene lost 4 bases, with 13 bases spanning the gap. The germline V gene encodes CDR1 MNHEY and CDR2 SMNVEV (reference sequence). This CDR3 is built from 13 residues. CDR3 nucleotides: TGTGCCAGCAGCCCGAGCGGATCTTACGAGCAGTACTTC. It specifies CASSPSGSYEQYF.

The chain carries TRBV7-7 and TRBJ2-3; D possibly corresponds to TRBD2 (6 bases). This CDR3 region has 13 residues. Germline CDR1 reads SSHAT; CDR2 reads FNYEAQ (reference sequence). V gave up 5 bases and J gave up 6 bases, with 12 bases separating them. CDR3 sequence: CASSRDFLDTQYF. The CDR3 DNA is TGTGCCAGCAGCCGGGACTTTTTGGATACGCAGTATTTT.

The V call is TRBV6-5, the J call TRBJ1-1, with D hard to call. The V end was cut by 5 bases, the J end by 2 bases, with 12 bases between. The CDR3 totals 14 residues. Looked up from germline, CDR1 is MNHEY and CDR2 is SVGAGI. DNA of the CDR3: TGTGCCAGCAGTATTAGGAGGGCCAACACTGAAGCTTTCTTT. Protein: CASSIRRANTEAFF.

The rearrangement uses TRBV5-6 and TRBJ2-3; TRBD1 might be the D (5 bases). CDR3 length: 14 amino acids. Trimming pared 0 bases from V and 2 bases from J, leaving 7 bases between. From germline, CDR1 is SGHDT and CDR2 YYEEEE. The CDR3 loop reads CASSLVTVTDTQYF. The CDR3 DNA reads TGTGCCAGCAGCTTGGTGACAGTCACAGATACGCAGTATTTT.

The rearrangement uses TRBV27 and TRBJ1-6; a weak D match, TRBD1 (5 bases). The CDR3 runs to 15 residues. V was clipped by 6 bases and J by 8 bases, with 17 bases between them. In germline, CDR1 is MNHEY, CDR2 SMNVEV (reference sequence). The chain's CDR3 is CASSSEQAGHSPLHF. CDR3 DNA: TGTGCCAGCAGCTCTGAACAGGCCGGACATTCACCCCTCCACTTT.

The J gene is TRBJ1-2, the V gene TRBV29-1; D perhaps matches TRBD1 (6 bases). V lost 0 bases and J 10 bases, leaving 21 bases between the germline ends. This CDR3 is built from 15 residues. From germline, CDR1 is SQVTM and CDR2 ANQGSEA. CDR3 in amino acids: CSVEEGGGIYHLYTF. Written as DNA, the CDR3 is TGCAGCGTTGAAGAGGGAGGGGGTATTTATCATCTCTACACCTTC. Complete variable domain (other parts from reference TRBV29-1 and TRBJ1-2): SAVISQKPSRDICQRGTSLTIQCQVDSQVTMMFWYRQQPGQSLTLIATANQGSEATYESGFVIDKFPISRPNLTFSTLTVSNMSPEDSSIYLCSVEEGGGIYHLYTFGSGTRLTVV.